This entry features one TCR beta chain sequence. This clone occurred once. What this receptor recognizes is not known. No base quality values were provided; no much bigger clone lies one nucleotide off. This sample was included in a study of blood T cell repertoires in COVID-19 (dated by TCRdb to between 2020 and 2021). Regarding the research as a whole: Samples covering the acute and convalescent phases of COVID-19 were provided by collaborators in the United States, Italy and Spain. Samples were obtained from the ongoing ImmuneRACE study (first 160 participants) and from over 1,000 subjects provided by 6 global collaborators. The sample metadata nearly always contained a de-identified subject ID, COVID-19 status, age in years and sex. The repertoires were released in a freely available public database intended as a resource for research on the immune response to SARS-CoV-2. Where available, HLA class I and class II types were taken from metadata supplied by the sample provider and were not determined by assay-based typing. The prospective study material was composed of cDNA or gDNA derived from T cells, B-cell-depleted T cells, or PBMCs. Subjects who had been exposed to COVID-19, were actively infected with it, or had recovered from it provided the deeply sampled blood TCRbeta repertoires that made up the dataset.

TCRbeta CDR3 regions were amplified from genomic DNA using the immunoSEQ Assay, a bias-controlled multiplex PCR. The original methods were these. The number of nucleated cells in each sample was estimated by amplification of reference gene primers within the assay. Sequence reads were collapsed and filtered to measure the absolute abundance of every unique TCRbeta CDR3 rearrangement. Productive Simpson clonality was computed per sample as the square root of Simpson's diversity index over productive rearrangements. Sourced from immuneACCESS, this table was stored by TCRdb with only in-frame sequences that have V and J called. A share of the clones is absent; for the studies checked, an unresolved V gene accounts for under half, and the remainder has no known explanation. The V and J calls and the clone size are those of that table, but D and trimming were determined from the DNA. The table for this sample lists some 41,000 clones; around 85% of them were counted only once. Together, the top ten hold about 40% of the sample.

The investigation overall reported the following: The quantity of clinical and demographic metadata differed by source and by participant and was supplied without curation.

Whole blood was collected in K2EDTA tubes by collaborating institutions according to the institutions' own protocols. For TCRbeta analysis, collaborator samples were shipped as frozen whole blood, as isolated PBMCs, or as DNA extracted from either sample type. Sequences were obtained from peripheral blood. This clonotype originated in a man aged 35-49 years with active or convalescent COVID-19.

The bases are TGTGCCAGCAGCCAAGGAGGAGCGGGCAATCAGCCCCAGCATTTT. The resulting protein is CASSQGGAGNQPQHF. The chain uses TRBV14 and TRBJ1-5; the D gene cannot be named for sure. V lost 1 base and J lost 2 bases; the stretch between them is 9 bases long. CDR1 SGHDN and CDR2 FVKESK were looked up in the germline V gene. Its CDR3 holds 15 amino acids, cysteine through phenylalanine. The sequence is cut down to CDR3 DNA, 45 bases in frame from base 1.